This TCR beta chain was recorded in a study of blood T cell repertoires in COVID-19. The wider study: Acute-phase and convalescent COVID-19 samples originated in the United States, Italy and Spain. Sources were T cells, B-cell-depleted T cells, or PBMCs; the material itself was cDNA or gDNA.

This CDR3 has 13 residues. Deletions cut 5 bases from V and 6 bases from J, with 12 bases between. Original data processing: Amplified reference gene primers provided the basis for estimating nucleated cell counts. Repertoires were generated with immunoSEQ multiplex PCR, while TCRdb's copy carries only in-frame clones and drops some. V and J calls and clone size are copied from that table; D and trimming were computed from the DNA. The sample lists about 210,000 clones; 80% to 90% were seen once. The genes are TRBV12-3 or TRBV12-4 and TRBJ2-3; D unresolved. Material for sequencing was peripheral blood. The clonotype comes from a woman aged 45 to 65 with acute or convalescent COVID-19. DNA of the CDR3: TGTGCCAGCAGTCCACTTAGTATCGATACGCAGTATTTT. Translating it yields CASSPLSIDTQYF.